Sequencing of this T cell receptor (beta chain) was carried out in a study of regulatory T cells in long-lasting Graves disease. Study context: Newly diagnosed Graves' patients had under 3 months of antithyroid drugs.

Indicated time point: newly diagnosed GD, antithyroid drugs for less than 3 months. Extracted RNA from PBMCs served as the source of the TCR library. The authors drew patients from an endocrinology department in Xi'an, China. CDR1 is SGHNT and CDR2 is YYREEE in the germline V gene (reference sequence). This CDR3 has 16 residues. V was clipped by 5 bases and J by 10 bases, with 27 bases between them. Both iRepertoire HTBI primers and Arm-PCR of CDR3 regions were used to build the TCR beta libraries. TCRdb passed the multiplex PCR reads through MiXCR, listing each CDR3 protein once. Found here are about 620,000 distinct CDR3 sequences, 15% to 20% of them singletons; the top ten hold 15% to 20%. This clonotype was counted between two and nine times. These same data were also listed under a study on T cells in Graves' hyperthyroidism and ophthalmopathy. Per that study: Most expanded thyroid clonotypes above 0.001 also appeared in blood. Ophthalmopathy was model-predicted a median 6.5 months pre-onset.

The receptor was isolated from a woman in her 30s with Graves disease. V usage is TRBV5-4 and J usage is TRBJ1-1, with D perhaps matching TRBD1 (5 bases). The material was peripheral blood mononuclear cells (PBMCs), obtained at new diagnosis, from a patient treated with antithyroid drugs. CDR3 nucleotides: TGTGCCAGCAGTCCCGGGGCGACGGGGGTCCCTCGGGGAGCTTTCTTT. It is translated as CASSPGATGVPRGAFF.